Listed here are 10 T cell receptor beta chains from one sample, sequenced in a study of PD-1 blockade in classical Hodgkin lymphoma. Specified time point: cycle 4 day 1 (C4D1), after less than 7 weeks of nivolumab. Exposure to brentuximab vedotin varied, and each patient had relapsed following autologous stem cell transplantation. The data were produced by immunoSEQ multiplex PCR, yet TCRdb's version contains in-frame clones alone and is incomplete. The sample has 80,000 to 100,000 clones; roughly 91% are singletons. Sequencing used peripheral blood mononuclear cells (PBMCs), obtained before the fourth cycle of nivolumab. All receptors come from a human donor with classical Hodgkin lymphoma.

The V call is TRBV27, the J call TRBJ2-7; a weak D match, TRBD2 (6 bases). The CDR3 extends over 14 amino acids. V lost 6 bases and J lost 4, with 16 bases in between. CDR1 and CDR2 (germline): MNHEY, SMNVEV (reference sequence). CDR3 in DNA: TGTGCCAGCAGGGAAATCGGAGGGCTTTACGAGCAGTACTTC. Translated: CASREIGGLYEQYF.

The chain carries TRBV2 and TRBJ1-4, with D perhaps TRBD1 (5 bases). Between the trimmed V and J ends, which lost 6 bases and 7 bases, there was a span of 15 bases. The CDR3 is 14 amino acids. CDR1 is SNHLY, CDR2 FYNNEI, per germline. The chain's CDR3 is CASRLTEGSEKLFF. DNA for the CDR3: TGTGCCAGCAGGCTGACAGAAGGTAGTGAAAAACTGTTTTTT.

The V call is TRBV28, the J call TRBJ2-5; 8 nucleotides line up with TRBD2. From germline, CDR1 is MDHEN and CDR2 SYDVKM. The CDR3 extends over 15 amino acids. The trim removed 5 bases at V and 4 bases at J, leaving 9 bases unmatched. Here the CDR3 DNA reads TGTGCCAGCAGTCAGCGGGAGTGGGCCCGAGAGACCCAGTACTTC. It is translated as CASSQREWARETQYF.

This chain joins TRBV29-1 and TRBJ2-7, with 7 bases aligning to TRBD1. The germline gives CDR1 SQVTM, CDR2 ANQGSEA. V was clipped by 3 bases and J by 1 base; unmatched bases: 3. The CDR3 has 13 residues. CDR3 sequence: CSVEVTGSYEQYF. CDR3 DNA sequence: TGCAGCGTTGAGGTGACAGGGTCCTACGAGCAGTACTTC.

The chain combines TRBV11-2 with TRBJ2-3, with D perhaps TRBD1 or TRBD2 (5 bases each). Germline V gene sequence: CDR1 SGHAT, CDR2 FQNNGV. Trimming shortened V by 3 bases and J by 2 bases, and 15 bases separated the two germline ends. This CDR3 comprises 16 residues. The CDR3 nucleotides read TGTGCCAGCAGCTTTAGGGCTGGGGGAAACACAGATACGCAGTATTTT. Residues: CASSFRAGGNTDTQYF. Together with reference TRBV11-2 and TRBJ2-3, the CDR3 gives the full variable domain: EAGVAQSPRYKIIEKRQSVAFWCNPISGHATLYWYQQILGQGPKLLIQFQNNGVVDDSQLPKDRFSAERLKGVDSTLKIQPAKLEDSAVYLCASSFRAGGNTDTQYFGPGTRLTVL.

CDR3 region: CASSLEAADTQYF. The CDR3 region has the DNA TGCGCCAGCAGCTTGGAGGCTGCAGATACGCAGTATTTT. This chain uses TRBV5-1 with TRBJ2-3; the D is unclear. V lost 0 bases, J lost 4 bases, and 6 bases lay in between. Germline V gives CDR1 SGHRS, CDR2 YFSETQ. CDR3 length: 13 residues.

This rearrangement joins TRBV19 to TRBJ2-1; D is perhaps TRBD1 or TRBD2 (6 bases each). CDR1 and CDR2 from the germline V gene are LNHDA and SQIVND (reference sequence). This CDR3 has 16 amino acids. V was trimmed by 0 bases and J by 7 bases, leaving 16 bases between them. Here the CDR3 reads CASSIESGGGQNEQFF. In nucleotides, the CDR3 is TGTGCCAGTAGTATAGAGTCCGGTGGGGGGCAAAATGAGCAGTTCTTC.

In this sample, this clone turned up a few times. V and J are TRBV30 and TRBJ2-7; 8 nucleotides line up with TRBD1. V lost 5 bases and J lost 2; bases outside the gene matches: 2. Germline CDR1 GTSNPN, CDR2 SVGIG (reference sequence). This CDR3 has 12 residues. The CDR3 DNA is TGTGCCTGGGGGACAGGACCCTACGAGCAGTACTTC. Its translation is CAWGTGPYEQYF. The variable domain in full, completed from reference TRBV30 and TRBJ2-7, reads SQTIHQWPATLVQPVGSPLSLECTVEGTSNPNLYWYRQAAGRGLQLLFYSVGIGQISSEVPQNLSASRPQDRQFILSSKKLLLSDSGFYLCAWGTGPYEQYFGPGTRLTVT.

This sequence joins TRBV7-8 and TRBJ1-2, with a weak D call TRBD1 (5 bases). Trimming removed 2 bases at V and 8 bases at J, with 18 bases between. The CDR3 consists of 15 residues. Germline CDR1 SGHVS, CDR2 FQNEAQ. CDR3 region: CASSLRGSLTEGYTF. CDR3 nucleotide sequence: TGTGCCAGCAGCTTAAGGGGCAGCCTGACGGAGGGCTACACCTTC.

The J gene is TRBJ1-2, the V gene TRBV10-2; D is possibly TRBD1 (6 bases). V gave up 0 bases and J gave up 2 bases, with 16 bases separating them. The CDR3 has 17 residues. Germline lookup yields CDR1 WSHSY and CDR2 SAAADI. The CDR3: CASSESIGTPINYGYTF. Written as DNA, the CDR3 is TGCGCCAGCAGTGAGTCGATCGGGACACCAATAAACTATGGCTACACCTTC.